A selection of T cell receptor beta chains follows, all from one sample in a study of breast tumors, draining lymph nodes, adjacent tissues. One entry per CDR3 protein, called by TCRdb with MiXCR from the multiplex PCR reads. The data contain 200,000 to 250,000 distinct CDR3 sequences, approximately 30% of them singletons. Sequencing input: axillary lymph node tissue. The receptors here all came from a female donor with breast cancer. Some clones in this sample may be carry-over from other donors' samples. The CDR3 runs from the conserved cysteine through the conserved F or W. The D gene is left open where the match is weak. Size tells how often a clone was seen (once, few, many) or the class of an expanded clone, and some rows leave it out.

clone_size d_call j_call v_call cdr3_nt cdr3_aa
many - TRBJ2-7 TRBV10-3 TGTGCCATCAGTGTGTTTTCGGGATACGAGCAGTACTTC CAISVFSGYEQYF
many TRBD2 TRBJ2-1 TRBV5-6 TGTGCCAGCAGCTTGTGGGGGGGTGAGCAGTTCTTC CASSLWGGEQFF
- - TRBJ1-5 TRBV6-1 TGTGCCTGGTCGCCAGCGGTGAATCAGCCCCAGCATTTT CAWSPAVNQPQHF
- TRBD1 TRBJ1-2 TRBV20-1 TGCAGTGCTAGAGATCCGGACAGGGTTAACATCTATGGCTACACCTTC CSARDPDRVNIYGYTF
many - TRBJ2-3 TRBV19 TGTGCCAGTAGTATACTAGGCCACACAGATACGCAGTATTTT CASSILGHTDTQYF
- TRBD1 TRBJ1-5 TRBV20-1 TGCAGTGCTAGGGACAGGGGCGGACAGCCCCAGCATTTT CSARDRGGQPQHF
- TRBD1 TRBJ1-1 TRBV5-1 TGTGCCAGCAGCTTGGACAGGGGAGACACTGAAGCTTTCTTT CASSLDRGDTEAFF
many - TRBJ2-7 TRBV6-5 TGTGCCAGCAGTTACCGCCAGGACTACGGGCAGTACTTC CASSYRQDYGQYF
many - TRBJ2-7 TRBV6-2/TRBV6-3 TGTGCCAGCAGTCGCGGAACCCGGACAGCCACCTACGAGCAGTACTTC CASSRGTRTATYEQYF
many TRBD2 TRBJ2-3 TRBV20-1 TGCAGTGCTCCCGGGACTAGGACCAACACAGATACGCAGTATTTT CSAPGTRTNTDTQYF
- - TRBJ1-3 TRBV6-5 TGTGCCAGCAGCTTAGTAGCAGGGTTTGGAAACACCATATATTTT CASSLVAGFGNTIYF
many TRBD2 TRBJ2-1 TRBV5-1 TGCGCCAGCAGCTGGAGCGGGAGACACAATGAGCAGTTCTTC CASSWSGRHNEQFF
many TRBD1 TRBJ1-2 TRBV6-5 TGTGCCAGCAGTCCGACAGGGGGCGACTATGGCTACACCTTC CASSPTGGDYGYTF
few TRBD1 TRBJ2-2 TRBV6-5 TGTGCCAGCAGTCACCTCCCGGGACAGGGAACCGGGGAGCTGTTTTTT CASSHLPGQGTGELFF
once TRBD2 TRBJ2-1 TRBV29-1 TGCAGCGCTTCCGGGACTAGCGGGGGCTACAATGAGCAGTTCTTC CSASGTSGGYNEQFF
- - TRBJ1-5 TRBV7-9 TGTGCCAGCAGCTTAGTGAGAAACCAAGAGACCCAGCATTTT CASSLVRNQETQHF
many TRBD2 TRBJ2-2 TRBV6-2/TRBV6-3 TGTGCCAGCAGTTATGTGGCGGGAGCTGTCGGGGAGCTGTTTTTT CASSYVAGAVGELFF
- TRBD1 TRBJ1-5 TRBV6-5 TGTGCCAGCACGAGGGGACAGGGTTTCGGTCAGCCCCAGCATTTT CASTRGQGFGQPQHF
- - TRBJ2-1 TRBV5-1 TGCGCCAGCAGCGGGGACGCCAACAATGAGCAGTTCTTC CASSGDANNEQFF
few - TRBJ1-1 TRBV7-6 TGTGCCAGCAGTCAGATGAACACTGAAGCTTTCTTT CASSQMNTEAFF
many TRBD2 TRBJ2-1 TRBV5-1 TGCGCCAGCAGCCGGCAAGCGGGAGAAAGGAATGAGCAGTTCTTC CASSRQAGERNEQFF
many TRBD2 TRBJ2-5 TRBV4-1 TGCGCCAGCAGCCAACCCCGGGGGGTCCTTAAGTACTTC CASSQPRGVLKYF
many - TRBJ2-5 TRBV28 TGTGCCAGCAGTACCTTGGGGGAGACCCAGTACTTC CASSTLGETQYF
many - TRBJ1-4 TRBV19 TGTGCCAGTAGTATCTCTCCCAGTCCTAATGAAAAACTGTTTTTT CASSISPSPNEKLFF
- - TRBJ2-7 TRBV2 TGTGCCACCAGTGAGGTCAGGATATCCCACGAGCTGTACTTC CATSEVRISHELYF
many - TRBJ2-1 TRBV18 TGTGCCAGCTCACTTGGACTGGGTGAGCAGTTCTTC CASSLGLGEQFF
many - TRBJ2-7 TRBV7-9 TGTGCCAGCAGCTTCGACTACGAGCAGTACTTC CASSFDYEQYF
- - TRBJ2-3 TRBV2 TGTGCCAGCATGAGAGATACGCAGTATTTT CASMRDTQYF
many - TRBJ2-6 TRBV7-9 TGTGCCAGCAGCTCAGCAGGGTCTGGGGCCAACGTCCTGACTTTC CASSSAGSGANVLTF
once TRBD1 TRBJ1-4 TRBV28 TGTGCCAGCGGCACTGGGGACAGGGGTAGTGAAAAACTGTTTTTT CASGTGDRGSEKLFF
- TRBD1 TRBJ2-5 TRBV11-3 TGTGCCAGCAGCTCTCCCCATGGGACAGGGAGAAACTACAATGAGACCCAGTACTTC CASSSPHGTGRNYNETQYF
many TRBD2 TRBJ2-3 TRBV7-9 TGTGCCAGCAGCATGACTAGCGGGAGTGGAACAGATACGCAGTATTTT CASSMTSGSGTDTQYF
- - TRBJ1-1 TRBV18 TGTGCCAGCTCACCAAAAAGGAACACTGAAGCTTTCTTT CASSPKRNTEAFF
- TRBD1 TRBJ2-5 TRBV7-2 TGTGCCAGCAGCTCGGACAGGGGGGGAGGGCCCGGGGAGACCCAGTACTTC CASSSDRGGGPGETQYF
- - TRBJ2-6 TRBV12-5 TGTGCTAGTGGTTTGGTCCTCCGGGGCCTGACTTTC CASGLVLRGLTF
- TRBD2 TRBJ2-3 TRBV24-1 TGTGCCACCAGTGATCCCGGGACTAGCGGGAGCGGAAATGAGCAGTATTTT CATSDPGTSGSGNEQYF
many TRBD2 TRBJ2-4 TRBV20-1 TGCAGTGCTAGATTTGGAGGGGCGGGAGGGTTGCACATTCAGTACTTC CSARFGGAGGLHIQYF
many TRBD2 TRBJ2-2 TRBV10-3 TGTGCCTCTTCCGGGACTAGCGGGAGAGAAACCGGGGAGCTGTTTTTT CASSGTSGRETGELFF
many TRBD2 TRBJ2-5 TRBV28 TGTGCCAGCAGTTCTCTGACTAGCGGGAGGGAGACCCAGTACTTC CASSSLTSGRETQYF
many TRBD2 TRBJ2-7 TRBV9 TGTGCCAGCAGCGTAGAGGGACTAGCCCCGTTGGACGAGCAGTACTTC CASSVEGLAPLDEQYF
many TRBD1 TRBJ2-2 TRBV19 TGTGCCAGTCTCGGACAGGGGGCCGGCGGGGAGCTGTTTTTT CASLGQGAGGELFF
many - TRBJ2-6 TRBV10-2 TGCGCCAGCAGTGAGTTGGCGCCGTCAAGCTCTGGGGCCAACGCCCTGACTTTC CASSELAPSSSGANALTF
- TRBD1 TRBJ2-3 TRBV5-1 TGCGCCAGCAGCTTCGGACAGGAGGAGCAGTATTTT CASSFGQEEQYF
- TRBD1 TRBJ1-6 TRBV19 TGTGCCAGTAGACGGGACAGGTGGCGAGTATCACCCCTCCACTTT CASRRDRWRVSPLHF
many - TRBJ2-1 TRBV20-1 TGCAGTGCTCAGAGCGGCAATGAGCAGTTCTTC CSAQSGNEQFF
many TRBD2 TRBJ2-3 TRBV11-1 TGTGCCAGCAGCTCCCTTACTAGCGGGAGTGCAGATACGCAGTATTTT CASSSLTSGSADTQYF
many - TRBJ2-7 TRBV11-2 TGTGCCAGCAGCTCGGCTTGGGGCAGGCAATTTTCCTACGAGCAGTACTTC CASSSAWGRQFSYEQYF
- TRBD2 TRBJ2-2 TRBV7-2 TGTGCCAGCAGTTTCGGCCTAGCGGGTTTGAACACCGGGGAGCTGTTTTTT CASSFGLAGLNTGELFF
- TRBD2 TRBJ2-5 TRBV24-1 TGTGCCACCAGTTCAGCGGGAGGGGAGACCCAGTACTTC CATSSAGGETQYF
many - TRBJ2-5 TRBV7-9 TGTGCCAGCAGCTTAGTATCGGGCCCGGGGACCCAGTACTTC CASSLVSGPGTQYF
- - TRBJ2-3 TRBV20-1 TGCAGTGCTAGGGGGGATACGCAGTATTTT CSARGDTQYF
many TRBD2 TRBJ2-1 TRBV9 TGTGCCAGCAGCCCAGGCAGCGGGAAGAACTACAATGAGCAGTTCTTC CASSPGSGKNYNEQFF
- TRBD2 TRBJ2-3 TRBV9 TGTGCCAGCAGCGAACAGACTAGCGGGGGGGGCACAGATACGCAGTATTTT CASSEQTSGGGTDTQYF
many - TRBJ1-2 TRBV18 TGTGCCAGCTCACCACCGTGGGCAGGGAGCGATGGCTACACCTTC CASSPPWAGSDGYTF
- - TRBJ2-7 TRBV18 TGTGCCAGCTCACCACCGGCCAGTTCCTACGAGCAGTACTTC CASSPPASSYEQYF
many - TRBJ1-2 TRBV24-1 TGTGCCACCAGTTCGGGAGGAGGGGCTTTGGGTTATGGCTACACCTTC CATSSGGGALGYGYTF
- - TRBJ2-2 TRBV24-1 TGCGCCACCAGTGGGCAGGGCCGACCCGGGGAGCTGTTTTTT CATSGQGRPGELFF
many - TRBJ1-4 TRBV2 TGTGCCAGCATGTCACAGGGAGGGCGTAATGAAAAACTGTTTTTT CASMSQGGRNEKLFF
- TRBD2 TRBJ2-3 TRBV11-1 TGTGCCAGCAGCTTAGAGTCTAGCGGGGGCACAGATACGCAGTATTTT CASSLESSGGTDTQYF
many - TRBJ2-7 TRBV5-1 TGCGCCAGCAGCCTACGACAGGGCGCGGGAGGAAGGACGGGGGAGCAGTACTTC CASSLRQGAGGRTGEQYF